This T cell receptor beta chain was sequenced during a study of T-cell memory formation after mild COVID-19. Study-level background: Largely donor-specific sequence clusters came from a couple of donors.

TCRdb redid the calling of the 5' RACE reads with MiXCR, one entry per CDR3 protein. The table has some 250,000 distinct CDR3 sequences, 8% to 10% seen once. Germline lookup yields CDR1 MGHRA and CDR2 YSYEKL. The CDR3 covers 15 residues. V dropped 3 bases and J dropped 8 bases, with 19 bases sitting between them. Notes on the study in general: The finding that pre-infection memory included some responding clones suggested that cross-reactive memory joined.

Points on this clonotype: No antigen is known for it.

Input material: PBMCs or a T cell subset sorted from them (not recorded which). This TCR derives from a man aged 18 to 29 who had mild COVID-19 (a few samples of this study predate the infection). Cell type and time point are not known. This sequence joins TRBV4-1 and TRBJ1-2; D is unclear. The CDR3 sequence is CASSQPDRAGGGYTF. The CDR3 DNA sequence: TGCGCCAGCAGCCAGCCCGATAGGGCAGGTGGGGGCTACACCTTC.